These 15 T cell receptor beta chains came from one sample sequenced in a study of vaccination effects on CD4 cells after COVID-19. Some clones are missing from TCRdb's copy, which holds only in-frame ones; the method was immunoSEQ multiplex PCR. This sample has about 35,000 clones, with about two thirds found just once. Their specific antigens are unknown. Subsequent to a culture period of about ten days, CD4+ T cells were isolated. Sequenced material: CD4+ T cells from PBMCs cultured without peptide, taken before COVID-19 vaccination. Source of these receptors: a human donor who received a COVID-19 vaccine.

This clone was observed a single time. CDR3 loop: CASSLVGQAKNIQYF. CDR3 sequence (DNA): TGTGCCAGCAGCTTGGTTGGACAGGCCAAAAACATTCAGTACTTC. The chain is built from TRBV5-4 and TRBJ2-4, with a possible D match to TRBD1 (6 bases). The CDR3 is 15 amino acids. The V end lost 0 bases, the J end lost 1 base, and 8 bases lay between the germline ends. CDR1 and CDR2 from the germline V gene are SGHNT and YYREEE (reference sequence).

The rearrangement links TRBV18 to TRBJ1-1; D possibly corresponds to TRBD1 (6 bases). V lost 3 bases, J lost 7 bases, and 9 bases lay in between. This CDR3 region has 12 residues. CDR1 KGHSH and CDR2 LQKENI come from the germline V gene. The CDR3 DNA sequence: TGTGCCAGCTCACCTACAGGGATTGAAGCTTTCTTT. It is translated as CASSPTGIEAFF. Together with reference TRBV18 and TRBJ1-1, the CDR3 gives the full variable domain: NAGVMQNPRHLVRRRGQEARLRCSPMKGHSHVYWYRQLPEEGLKFMVYLQKENIIDESGMPKERFSAEFPKEGPSILRIQQVVRGDSAAYFCASSPTGIEAFFGQGTRLTVV.

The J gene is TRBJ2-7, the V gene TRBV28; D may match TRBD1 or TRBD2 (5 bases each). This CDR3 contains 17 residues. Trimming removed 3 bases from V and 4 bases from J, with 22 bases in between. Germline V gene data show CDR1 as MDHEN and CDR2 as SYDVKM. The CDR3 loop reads CASSFYPGRTPSYEQYF. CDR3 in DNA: TGTGCCAGCAGTTTTTATCCGGGACGGACTCCCTCTTACGAGCAGTACTTC.

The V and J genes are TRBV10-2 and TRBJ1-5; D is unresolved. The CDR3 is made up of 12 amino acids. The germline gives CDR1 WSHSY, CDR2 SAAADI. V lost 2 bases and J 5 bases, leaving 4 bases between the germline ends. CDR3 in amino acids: CASSERDQPQHF. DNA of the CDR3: TGCGCCAGCAGTGAGCGGGATCAGCCCCAGCATTTT.

The DNA for the CDR3 is TGTGCCAGCAGCTCAATGGGAGGGGACACTGAAGCTTTCTTT. Protein product: CASSSMGGDTEAFF. The chain couples TRBV11-2 to TRBJ1-1, with D perhaps matching TRBD1 (5 bases). The germline V gene has CDR1 SGHAT and CDR2 FQNNGV. Trimming stripped 4 bases from V and 3 bases from J, with 12 bases between. The CDR3 consists of 14 residues.

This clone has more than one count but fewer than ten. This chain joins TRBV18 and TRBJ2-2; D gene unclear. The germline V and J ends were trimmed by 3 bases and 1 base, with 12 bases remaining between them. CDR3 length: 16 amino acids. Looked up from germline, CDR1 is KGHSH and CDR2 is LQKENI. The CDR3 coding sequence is TGTGCCAGCTCACCTCAAAGGACGGAGAACACCGGGGAGCTGTTTTTT. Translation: CASSPQRTENTGELFF.

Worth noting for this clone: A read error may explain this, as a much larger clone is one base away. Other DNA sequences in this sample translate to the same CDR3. The CDR3 DNA reads TGTGCCAGCAGCTTAGAGCAGTATAATTCACCCCTCCACTTT. Translated, it gives CASSLEQYNSPLHF. The rearrangement links TRBV7-9 to TRBJ1-6; no clear D gene. V lost 1 base, J lost 4 bases, and 5 bases lay in between. This CDR3 comprises 14 residues. Germline V CDR1 and CDR2: SEHNR, FQNEAQ (reference sequence).

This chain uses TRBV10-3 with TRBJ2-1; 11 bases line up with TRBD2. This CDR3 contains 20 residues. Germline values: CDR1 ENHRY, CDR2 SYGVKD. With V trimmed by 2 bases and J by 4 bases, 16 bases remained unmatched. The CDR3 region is CAISEGPRLAGTRTYNEQFF. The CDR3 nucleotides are TGTGCCATCAGTGAGGGGCCCCGACTAGCGGGGACCCGGACTTACAATGAGCAGTTCTTC.

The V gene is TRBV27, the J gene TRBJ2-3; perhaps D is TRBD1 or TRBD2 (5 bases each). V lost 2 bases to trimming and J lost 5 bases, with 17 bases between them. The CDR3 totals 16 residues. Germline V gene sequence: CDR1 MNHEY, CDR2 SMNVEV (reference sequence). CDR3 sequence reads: CASSLQGPKGKDTQYF. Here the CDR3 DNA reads TGTGCCAGCAGTTTACAGGGACCCAAGGGTAAAGATACGCAGTATTTT.

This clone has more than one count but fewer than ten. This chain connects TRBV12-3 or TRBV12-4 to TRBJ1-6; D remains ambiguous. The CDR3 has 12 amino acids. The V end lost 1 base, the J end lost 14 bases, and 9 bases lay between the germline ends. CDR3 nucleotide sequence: TGTGCCAGCAGTTTAGGCGGTCAAACCCTCCACTTT. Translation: CASSLGGQTLHF.

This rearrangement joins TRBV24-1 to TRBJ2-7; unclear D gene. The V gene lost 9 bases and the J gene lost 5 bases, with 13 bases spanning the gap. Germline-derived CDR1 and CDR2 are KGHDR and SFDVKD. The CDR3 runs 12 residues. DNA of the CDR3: TGTGCCACCGGGCAGCGTGTCGACGAGCAGTACTTC. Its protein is CATGQRVDEQYF.

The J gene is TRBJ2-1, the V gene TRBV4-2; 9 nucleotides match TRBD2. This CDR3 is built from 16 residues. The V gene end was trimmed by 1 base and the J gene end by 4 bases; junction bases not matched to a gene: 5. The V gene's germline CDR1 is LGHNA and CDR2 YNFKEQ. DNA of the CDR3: TGTGCCAGCAGCCAAGTTCTAGCGGGGCGTTACAATGAGCAGTTCTTC. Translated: CASSQVLAGRYNEQFF.

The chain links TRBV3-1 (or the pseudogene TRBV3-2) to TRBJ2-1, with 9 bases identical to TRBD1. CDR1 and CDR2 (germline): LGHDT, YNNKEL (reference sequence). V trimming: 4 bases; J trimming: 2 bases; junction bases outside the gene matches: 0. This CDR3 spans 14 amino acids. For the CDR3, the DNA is TGTGCCAGCAGCCGGGACAGGGCCTACAATGAGCAGTTCTTC. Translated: CASSRDRAYNEQFF.

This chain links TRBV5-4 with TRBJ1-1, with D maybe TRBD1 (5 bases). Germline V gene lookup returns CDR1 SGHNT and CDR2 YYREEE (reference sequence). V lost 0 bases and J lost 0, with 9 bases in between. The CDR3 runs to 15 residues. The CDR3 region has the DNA TGTGCCAGCAGCTTGGGGTTGGGGGTGAACACTGAAGCTTTCTTT. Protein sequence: CASSLGLGVNTEAFF.

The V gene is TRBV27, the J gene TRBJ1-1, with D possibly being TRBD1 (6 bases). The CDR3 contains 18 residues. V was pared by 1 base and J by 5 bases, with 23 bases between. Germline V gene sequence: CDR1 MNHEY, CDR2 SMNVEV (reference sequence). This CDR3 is CASSLFAISGGPRTEAFF. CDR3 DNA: TGTGCCAGCAGTTTATTCGCGATCTCGGGGGGGCCGAGGACTGAAGCTTTCTTT.